The clone carrying this T cell receptor beta chain was recorded at least ten times. What it recognizes is unknown. The sample belongs to a study of T cells in Graves' hyperthyroidism and ophthalmopathy. Study-wide points: The majority of expanded thyroid clonotypes above 0.001 also appeared in blood.

Losses at the gene ends were 6 bases for V and 8 bases for J; bases not matched to a gene: 5. The CDR3 consists of 13 residues. Using RNA transcripts as the source, TCR beta CDR3 regions were amplified. The TCR CDR3 first-round RT-PCR relied on the HTBI primer set. TCRdb reprocessed the multiplex PCR reads with MiXCR, giving one entry per CDR3 protein. The sample carries roughly 650,000 distinct CDR3 sequences, more than 15% recorded once. The chain links TRBV12-3 or TRBV12-4 to TRBJ1-5; 9 positions agree with TRBD1. This receptor was identified in a woman aged 40 to 50 with Graves' ophthalmopathy. The sequencing input was blood. CDR3 residues: CASSRDRVEPQHF. DNA for the CDR3: TGTGCCAGCAGCCGGGACAGGGTTGAGCCCCAGCATTTT.